These T cell receptor beta chains were read from a single sample in a study of T cell responses to AZD1222 COVID-19 vaccine. Using immunoSEQ multiplex PCR, the repertoire was profiled, and TCRdb retains in-frame clones only, with some absent. The table has more than 75,000 clones, approximately 87% seen once. Sequences were derived from peripheral blood, sampled on day 0 of AZD1222 vaccination. The receptors originated from an adult in good health. CDR3s include the opening cysteine and the closing phenylalanine or tryptophan. The D gene is left open where the match is weak. Clone size is shown for a subset of rows, as once, few, many or a class of expanded clone.

J gene | clone size | D gene | V gene | CDR3 protein | CDR3 DNA
TRBJ2-7 | - | TRBD2 | TRBV4-3 | CASSQDLGGRAYEQYF | TGCGCCAGCAGCCAAGATCTGGGCGGGAGGGCTTACGAGCAGTACTTC
TRBJ2-1 | - | - | TRBV19 | CASSGHLGGRGNEQFF | TGTGCCAGTAGCGGGCACCTCGGGGGAAGGGGTAATGAGCAGTTCTTC
TRBJ1-1 | - | - | TRBV5-8 | CASSKAAGTSPGGTEAFF | TGTGCCAGCAGCAAGGCGGCGGGGACTTCCCCCGGTGGCACTGAAGCTTTCTTT
TRBJ2-5 | - | - | TRBV5-4 | CASSLVGGGRETQYF | TGTGCCAGCAGCTTGGTAGGGGGAGGACGGGAGACCCAGTACTTC
TRBJ1-3 | - | - | TRBV29-1 | CSAAGFLGNTIYF | TGCAGCGCCGCGGGTTTTTTAGGAAACACCATATATTTT
TRBJ1-1 | - | - | TRBV3-1/TRBV3-2 | CASSQWGAGTEAFF | TGTGCCAGCAGCCAATGGGGGGCGGGCACTGAAGCTTTCTTT
TRBJ1-1 | - | - | TRBV6-4 | CAPGDPGNTEAFF | TGTGCCCCCGGGGACCCAGGGAACACTGAAGCTTTCTTT
TRBJ1-5 | - | - | TRBV28 | CASRTVLDQPQHF | TGTGCCAGCAGGACAGTTTTGGATCAGCCCCAGCATTTT
TRBJ1-2 | - | - | TRBV4-2 | CASSQGGDGSYTF | TGTGCCAGCAGCCAGGGGGGGGACGGGAGCTACACCTTC
TRBJ1-4 | - | TRBD1 | TRBV29-1 | CSVGQPNEKLFF | TGCAGCGTGGGACAGCCTAATGAAAAACTGTTTTTT
TRBJ1-5 | few | TRBD1 | TRBV6-1 | CASSGAPGGYSNQPQHF | TGTGCCAGCAGTGGGGCCCCAGGGGGGTATAGCAATCAGCCCCAGCATTTT
TRBJ1-5 | large | - | TRBV10-1 | CASSERSGTKDSNQPQHF | TGCGCCAGCAGTGAGCGGTCCGGGACAAAAGATAGCAATCAGCCCCAGCATTTT
TRBJ2-3 | - | - | TRBV5-1 | CASRLDGTDTQYF | TGCGCCAGCAGGCTCGATGGCACAGATACGCAGTATTTT
TRBJ2-6 | - | TRBD1 | TRBV30 | CASNRGSGANVLTF | TGTGCCTCAAACAGGGGGTCGGGGGCCAACGTCCTGACTTTC
TRBJ2-7 | once | - | TRBV7-3 | CASSLKAGLPYEQYF | TGTGCCAGCAGCTTAAAGGCAGGGTTGCCCTACGAGCAGTACTTC
TRBJ2-7 | - | TRBD1 | TRBV6-5 | CASSYSITGAYEQYF | TGTGCCAGCAGTTACTCGATTACAGGGGCCTACGAGCAGTACTTC
TRBJ2-4 | - | TRBD1 | TRBV7-2 | CASTPQGERVKNIQYF | TGTGCCAGCACCCCTCAGGGGGAACGGGTCAAAAACATTCAGTACTTC
TRBJ2-7 | - | TRBD1 | TRBV19 | CASSIDRQGASYEQYF | TGTGCCAGTAGTATAGATAGACAGGGGGCCTCCTACGAGCAGTACTTC
TRBJ2-5 | - | - | TRBV5-1 | CASSPGLSAETQYF | TGCGCCAGCAGCCCAGGTCTATCAGCAGAGACCCAGTACTTC
TRBJ1-1 | - | - | TRBV11-2 | CASSHGGRVGTEAFF | TGTGCCAGCAGCCACGGGGGTAGGGTAGGGACTGAAGCTTTCTTT
TRBJ1-1 | once | - | TRBV18 | CASSPGAGPGTEAFF | TGTGCCAGCTCACCGGGGGCGGGACCGGGCACTGAAGCTTTCTTT
TRBJ2-1 | - | TRBD2 | TRBV7-2 | CASSLKGTSGSNEQFF | TGTGCCAGCAGCTTAAAGGGGACTAGCGGGAGCAATGAGCAGTTCTTC
TRBJ2-1 | - | TRBD1 | TRBV24-1 | CATSQPNRGEEQFF | TGTGCCACCAGTCAACCCAACAGGGGAGAAGAGCAGTTCTTC
TRBJ2-7 | - | TRBD1 | TRBV19 | CASSIGAGGSSYEQYF | TGTGCCAGTAGTATAGGGGCAGGGGGTTCCTCCTACGAGCAGTACTTC
TRBJ1-6 | - | TRBD1 | TRBV4-3 | CASSQGDSNSPLHF | TGCGCCAGCAGCCAAGGGGACAGTAATTCACCCCTCCACTTT
TRBJ2-5 | - | - | TRBV7-9 | CATAPGSQETQYF | TGTGCCACCGCCCCTGGATCCCAAGAGACCCAGTACTTC
TRBJ1-4 | - | - | TRBV18 | CASSPSGGEKLFF | TGTGCCAGCTCACCAAGCGGGGGTGAAAAACTGTTTTTT
TRBJ2-2 | medium-sized | TRBD2 | TRBV19 | CASSIPGLDGSGELFF | TGTGCCAGTAGTATCCCTGGACTAGATGGGTCCGGGGAGCTGTTTTTT
TRBJ2-5 | - | TRBD2 | TRBV7-3 | CASSHLHSGRIGSQYF | TGTGCCAGCAGCCATCTCCATAGCGGGAGAATTGGGTCCCAGTACTTC
TRBJ2-3 | once | - | TRBV7-2 | CASSPTGARADTQYF | TGTGCCAGCAGCCCGACTGGGGCGCGGGCAGATACGCAGTATTTT
TRBJ1-5 | - | - | TRBV18 | CASSPPNNQPQHF | TGTGCCAGCTCACCACCGAACAATCAGCCCCAGCATTTT
TRBJ2-3 | once | - | TRBV4-2 | CASSGRDLTDTQYF | TGTGCCAGCAGCGGCCGGGATCTCACAGATACGCAGTATTTT
TRBJ1-2 | - | - | TRBV29-1 | CSVEQGPNGYTF | TGCAGCGTTGAACAGGGGCCCAATGGCTACACCTTC
TRBJ2-7 | - | - | TRBV29-1 | CSVSDGYEQYF | TGCAGCGTTTCGGACGGTTACGAGCAGTACTTC
TRBJ1-1 | - | - | TRBV5-8 | CASNPGTEAFF | TGTGCCAGCAACCCTGGGACTGAAGCTTTCTTT
TRBJ2-2 | - | TRBD2 | TRBV27 | CASSPLAGAFTGELFF | TGTGCCAGCAGTCCCCTGGCGGGAGCGTTCACCGGGGAGCTGTTTTTT
TRBJ2-3 | - | TRBD2 | TRBV7-3 | CASSSASGRGADTQYF | TGTGCCAGCAGCTCCGCTAGCGGGAGGGGAGCAGATACGCAGTATTTT
TRBJ2-7 | - | TRBD1 | TRBV28 | CASSPGTGSYEQYF | TGTGCCAGCAGCCCCGGGACAGGTTCCTACGAGCAGTACTTC
TRBJ2-7 | - | TRBD1 | TRBV9 | CASSVEGQGGEQYF | TGTGCCAGCAGCGTAGAGGGACAGGGCGGCGAGCAGTACTTC
TRBJ2-2 | - | - | TRBV9 | CASSVGLGDTGELFF | TGTGCCAGCAGCGTAGGGCTAGGGGACACCGGGGAGCTGTTTTTT
TRBJ2-6 | - | - | TRBV6-6 | CASTENSGANVLTF | TGTGCCAGTACAGAGAACTCTGGGGCCAACGTCCTGACTTTC
TRBJ1-6 | - | - | TRBV7-6 | CASSLAGQGGDSPLHF | TGTGCCAGCAGCTTAGCGGGGCAGGGAGGAGATTCACCCCTCCACTTT
TRBJ1-5 | few | - | TRBV19 | CASNAGAANQPQHF | TGTGCCAGTAACGCAGGCGCAGCCAATCAGCCCCAGCATTTT
TRBJ2-7 | - | - | TRBV2 | CASTGDPYEQYF | TGTGCCAGCACGGGGGACCCCTACGAGCAGTACTTC
TRBJ1-2 | few | TRBD1 | TRBV11-2 | CASGSSGQLYGYTF | TGTGCCAGCGGATCCTCGGGACAGCTCTATGGCTACACCTTC
TRBJ2-1 | - | - | TRBV7-8 | CASSSTGAYEQFF | TGTGCCAGCAGCAGCACGGGAGCCTATGAGCAGTTCTTC
TRBJ2-3 | - | TRBD1 | TRBV30 | CAWSGTGSSTDTQYF | TGTGCCTGGAGTGGGACAGGATCCAGCACAGATACGCAGTATTTT
TRBJ2-1 | - | TRBD2 | TRBV7-6 | CASSLAIWTSGDYNEQFF | TGTGCCAGCAGCTTAGCGATATGGACTAGCGGGGATTACAATGAGCAGTTCTTC
TRBJ2-7 | - | TRBD2 | TRBV6-5 | CASSMPRGRAYEQYF | TGTGCCAGCAGTATGCCCCGGGGGAGGGCTTACGAGCAGTACTTC
TRBJ1-5 | - | TRBD1 | TRBV10-3 | CATEGQASNQPQHF | TGTGCCACCGAGGGACAGGCTAGCAATCAGCCCCAGCATTTT
TRBJ1-4 | - | - | TRBV6-5 | CASRATATNEKLFF | TGTGCCAGCAGGGCAACCGCAACTAATGAAAAACTGTTTTTT
TRBJ1-2 | - | - | TRBV6-6 | CASSYSGVGYGYTF | TGTGCCAGCAGTTACTCGGGGGTCGGCTATGGCTACACCTTC
TRBJ1-5 | once | - | TRBV6-6 | CASAGTPSSRNQPQHF | TGTGCCAGCGCCGGGACACCGTCATCTAGGAATCAGCCCCAGCATTTT
TRBJ1-1 | - | - | TRBV9 | CASSVLQENTEAFF | TGTGCCAGCAGCGTGCTACAGGAGAACACTGAAGCTTTCTTT
TRBJ2-1 | - | - | TRBV7-3 | CASSFNNEQFF | TGTGCCAGCAGCTTCAACAATGAGCAGTTCTTC